One and the same sample provided the 29 T cell receptor beta chains below, sequenced in a study of identical twins. One entry per CDR3 protein, called by TCRdb with MiXCR from the 5' RACE reads. The sample lists 200,000 to 300,000 distinct CDR3 sequences, about 11% occurring once. Sequencing was performed on memory T cells sorted from blood. All receptors come from a man aged 45-65 years in good health.

The chain links TRBV20-1 to TRBJ2-5; 13 bases map to TRBD2. The CDR3 extends over 15 amino acids. Germline CDR1 is DFQATT and CDR2 is SNEGSKA (reference sequence). The trim removed 5 bases at V and 5 bases at J, leaving 8 bases unmatched. CDR3 sequence reads: CSAVGTSGTAETQYF. The DNA of the CDR3 is TGCAGTGCTGTCGGGACTAGCGGGACGGCGGAGACCCAGTACTTC.

The chain joins TRBV9 to TRBJ2-1; no definite D call. V lost 0 bases, J lost 6 bases, and 10 bases lay in between. Germline V gene data show CDR1 as SGDLS and CDR2 as YYNGEE. This CDR3 is built from 14 residues. The CDR3 spells CASSVGGLINEQFF. The CDR3, as DNA: TGTGCCAGCAGCGTAGGTGGGCTGATCAATGAGCAGTTCTTC.

This clonotype was seen ten or more times. V and J are TRBV12-3 or TRBV12-4 and TRBJ2-3, with D maybe TRBD2 (5 bases). This CDR3 spans 14 amino acids. Trimming cost V 5 bases and J 4 bases, with 13 bases left between them. CDR3 DNA sequence: TGTGCCAGCAGTCTCCGCACACTAGCAGATACGCAGTATTTT. Translating gives CASSLRTLADTQYF.

The chain couples TRBV5-1 to TRBJ2-3, with 8 nucleotides matching TRBD1. Germline CDR1 SGHRS, CDR2 YFSETQ. The CDR3 loop spans 15 amino acids. V shed 4 bases, J shed 3 bases, and the junction held 7 bases outside the gene matches. The CDR3 loop is CASSLRQGRTDTQYF. The DNA of the CDR3 is TGCGCCAGCAGCCTCCGACAGGGGAGAACAGATACGCAGTATTTT.

The V and J genes are TRBV29-1 and TRBJ2-3; 11 nucleotides match TRBD2. In germline, CDR1 is SQVTM, CDR2 ANQGSEA. The V and J ends lost 4 bases and 5 bases, in that order; junction bases with no gene match: 8. This CDR3 has 15 amino acids. The CDR3 coding sequence is TGCAGCGTTGCTGTAGCGGGAGGGCCTCAAGATACGCAGTATTTT. It is translated as CSVAVAGGPQDTQYF.

J is TRBJ2-7 and V is TRBV7-2; TRBD1 matches at 8 bases. CDR1 SGHTA and CDR2 FQGNSA come from the germline V gene. The CDR3 is 16 amino acids. J gave up 2 bases and V 5 bases, and 11 bases lay outside the gene matches. Here the CDR3 reads CASSQRAGTGAYEQYF. The CDR3 DNA reads as TGTGCCAGCAGCCAAAGGGCCGGGACAGGAGCCTACGAGCAGTACTTC.

The sample holds many counts of this clonotype. The rearrangement joins TRBV6-1 to TRBJ1-1; 7 bases match TRBD1. Trimming removed 6 bases from V and 7 bases from J; junction bases left unmatched: 8. This CDR3 has 13 amino acids. Germline lookup yields CDR1 MNHNS and CDR2 SASEGT. The CDR3 is CASSQGQPSEAFF. The CDR3 DNA reads as TGTGCCAGCAGCCAGGGACAGCCTAGTGAAGCTTTCTTT.

The CDR3 nucleotides are TGTGCCAGCAGGAAAGACAGGGGGATTTCCTGGCTCAGCAATCAGCCCCAGCATTTT. It codes for CASRKDRGISWLSNQPQHF. The chain employs TRBV6-2 or TRBV6-3 and TRBJ1-5; 9 nucleotides match TRBD1. This CDR3 has 19 residues. The J segment lost 1 base and the V segment lost 6 bases, leaving 16 bases of the junction unmatched. CDR1 is MNHEY, CDR2 SVGEGT, per germline.

The V and J genes are TRBV10-3 and TRBJ2-6, with a possible D match to TRBD1 (5 bases). The CDR3 length is 18 residues. Deletions cut 4 bases from V and 0 bases from J, with 16 bases between. The germline V gene has CDR1 ENHRY and CDR2 SYGVKD. The CDR3 protein is CAISGGRTSPSGANVLTF. CDR3 bases: TGTGCCATCAGTGGTGGACGGACATCCCCCTCTGGGGCCAACGTCCTGACTTTC.

Ten or more counts support this clonotype. One end of the junction does not line up with germline, which may come from a read error. The genes are TRBV7-7 and TRBJ1-5; 8 positions agree with TRBD1. In germline, CDR1 is SSHAT, CDR2 FNYEAQ (reference sequence). The CDR3 totals 13 residues. The CDR3 reads CASSLDRDQPQHF. The CDR3 nucleotides read TGTGCTAGCAGCTTGGACAGGGACCAGCCCCAGCATTTT.

This clonotype was counted ten times or more. Written as DNA, the CDR3 is TGTGCCAGCAGCGTAGCTCGAGAGGGGGCGGGAGGACTCCAAGAGACCCAGTACTTC. Residues: CASSVAREGAGGLQETQYF. This chain uses TRBV9 with TRBJ2-5; D perhaps matches TRBD2 (8 bases). Germline V gene sequence: CDR1 SGDLS, CDR2 YYNGEE. This CDR3 is 19 amino acids long. The V and J ends lost 0 bases and 1 base respectively, with 22 bases between them.

The J gene is TRBJ2-3, the V gene TRBV4-3; D possibly corresponds to TRBD1 (6 bases). The germline V gene encodes CDR1 LGHNA and CDR2 YSLEER. The CDR3 totals 14 residues. With 0 bases removed from V and 5 bases from J, the gap between germline ends came to 9 bases. The CDR3 spells CASSQDGDKDTQYF. CDR3 nucleotide sequence: TGCGCCAGCAGCCAAGACGGGGACAAAGATACGCAGTATTTT.

This clonotype was seen ten or more times. This sequence joins TRBV27 and TRBJ2-3; no firm D call. V was cut by 8 bases and J by 2 bases, with 11 bases left in between. CDR3 length equals 13 residues. Germline CDR1 MNHEY, CDR2 SMNVEV (reference sequence). CDR3 coding DNA: TGTGCCAGCTCCTCGCGACTCACAGATACGCAGTATTTT. This codes for CASSSRLTDTQYF.

The chain links TRBV20-1 to TRBJ1-2; D unresolved. There are 11 residues in the CDR3. Germline CDR1 reads DFQATT; CDR2 reads SNEGSKA (reference sequence). Deletions cut 7 bases from V and 7 bases from J, with 13 bases between. The CDR3, as DNA: TGCAGTGTTTCAAATCGGTTTGGCTACACCTTC. Encoded protein: CSVSNRFGYTF.

The chain carries TRBV20-1 and TRBJ2-1; TRBD1 aligns across 7 bases. This CDR3 comprises 12 residues. In germline, CDR1 is DFQATT, CDR2 SNEGSKA (reference sequence). V lost 6 bases to trimming and J lost 6 bases; unmatched junction nucleotides: 5. CDR3 sequence reads: CSAKGQRNEQFF. CDR3 bases: TGCAGTGCCAAGGGACAGCGCAATGAGCAGTTCTTC.

This clonotype was picked up many times. The rearrangement links TRBV4-2 to TRBJ2-6; the D gene is possibly TRBD2 (6 bases). Deletions cut 0 bases from V and 0 bases from J, with 12 bases between. Germline values: CDR1 LGHNA, CDR2 YNFKEQ. The CDR3 runs to 18 residues. CDR3 in amino acids: CASSQEGGPDSGANVLTF. As DNA, the CDR3 is TGTGCCAGCAGCCAAGAAGGAGGGCCCGACTCTGGGGCCAACGTCCTGACTTTC.

The chain uses TRBV27 and TRBJ2-2, with 9 bases fitting TRBD1. The germline gives CDR1 MNHEY, CDR2 SMNVEV (reference sequence). J gave up 4 bases and V 4 bases, and 7 bases lay outside the gene matches. This CDR3 is 16 amino acids long. The CDR3 coding sequence is TGTGCCAGCAGTTCACGGACAGGGGCGGGCACCGGGGAGCTGTTTTTT. Amino acid sequence: CASSSRTGAGTGELFF.

The sample holds a few counts of this clonotype. This chain uses TRBV5-1 with TRBJ2-3, with 7 bases that match TRBD2. After removal of 5 bases from V and 2 bases from J, the junction contained 5 bases not matched to a gene. CDR3 length equals 14 residues. The germline CDR1 and CDR2 sequences are SGHRS and YFSETQ. In DNA form, the CDR3 reads TGCGCCAGCAGGCGAGCGGGGACCACAGATACGCAGTATTTT. Translating it yields CASRRAGTTDTQYF. Full variable domain (rest looked up from reference TRBV5-1 and TRBJ2-3): KAGVTQTPRYLIKTRGQQVTLSCSPISGHRSVSWYQQTPGQGLQFLFEYFSETQRNKGNFPGRFSGRQFSNSRSEMNVSTLELGDSALYLCASRRAGTTDTQYFGPGTRLTVL.

The chain combines TRBV7-8 with TRBJ1-6; TRBD1 matches 7 bases. Germline V gene sequence: CDR1 SGHVS, CDR2 FQNEAQ. This CDR3 is 19 amino acids long. V shed 5 bases and J 8 bases; nucleotides not matched to a gene: 21. The DNA of the CDR3 is TGTGCCAGCAGCCTTACGACAGGGTTGGATTGGGGGTATGATTCACCCCTCCACTTT. Protein: CASSLTTGLDWGYDSPLHF.

The chain employs TRBV12-3 or TRBV12-4 and TRBJ2-3, with 7 bases identical to TRBD2. With V trimmed by 8 bases and J by 2 bases, 13 bases remained unmatched. There are 16 residues in the CDR3. CDR3 sequence: CASSQLAEWITDTQYF. The CDR3 DNA is TGTGCCAGCTCTCAGCTAGCGGAGTGGATCACAGATACGCAGTATTTT.

The rearrangement uses TRBV6-5 and TRBJ2-2, with 8 bases that match TRBD2. V shed 0 bases and J 7 bases; nucleotides not matched to a gene: 4. Germline V gene data show CDR1 as MNHEY and CDR2 as SVGAGI. The length of the CDR3 is 15 residues. CDR3 sequence: CASSYSYSGVGELFF. For the CDR3, the DNA is TGTGCCAGCAGTTACTCGTATAGCGGGGTCGGGGAGCTGTTTTTT.

This clonotype showed up just a few times. The V gene is TRBV5-8, the J gene TRBJ2-1; a possible D gene is TRBD1 (5 bases). Deletions cut 1 base from V and 13 bases from J, with 21 bases between. The CDR3 length is 15 residues. Looked up from germline, CDR1 is SGHTS and CDR2 is YDEGEE. The CDR3 reads CASSLSLLGAMGQFF. CDR3 DNA sequence: TGTGCCAGCAGCTTGAGTTTATTAGGGGCGATGGGTCAGTTCTTC. Drawing the rest from reference TRBV5-8 and TRBJ2-1, the complete variable domain is EAGVTQSPTHLIKTRGQQATLRCSPISGHTSVYWYQQALGLGLQFLLWYDEGEERNRGNFPPRFSGRQFPNYSSELNVNALELEDSALYLCASSLSLLGAMGQFFGPGTRLTVL.

V usage is TRBV4-1 and J usage is TRBJ2-5, with D tentatively TRBD1 (5 bases). Trimming stripped 4 bases from V and 0 bases from J, with 12 bases between. This CDR3 contains 15 residues. Germline-derived CDR1 and CDR2 are MGHRA and YSYEKL. The CDR3 here is CASSRQPGNQETQYF. The CDR3 nucleotides read TGCGCCAGCAGCCGCCAACCAGGGAACCAAGAGACCCAGTACTTC.

V and J are TRBV20-1 and TRBJ2-5; 8 nucleotides agree with TRBD2. V lost 5 bases and J lost 4; bases outside the gene matches: 9. Germline V gene lookup returns CDR1 DFQATT and CDR2 SNEGSKA (reference sequence). The CDR3 is 14 amino acids. CDR3 coding DNA: TGCAGTGCTCAGATCTGGACTAGCACAGAGACCCAGTACTTC. Its protein product is CSAQIWTSTETQYF.

Many counts were recorded for this clonotype. The chain combines TRBV9 with TRBJ2-3, with D maybe TRBD2 (5 bases). Trimming removed 0 bases at V and 2 bases at J, with 22 bases between. CDR1 and CDR2 (germline): SGDLS, YYNGEE. The CDR3 extends over 19 amino acids. The CDR3 loop reads CASSVGPLSIARPTDTQYF. Written as DNA, the CDR3 is TGTGCCAGCAGCGTAGGCCCGCTATCGATAGCGCGCCCCACAGATACGCAGTATTTT.

The chain employs TRBV29-1 and TRBJ2-2; D unclear. This CDR3 region has 12 residues. The germline V gene encodes CDR1 SQVTM and CDR2 ANQGSEA. V lost 7 bases and J lost 8, with 14 bases in between. As DNA, the CDR3 is TGCAGCGCCTACTCCTCAGAGGGGGAGCTGTTTTTT. It translates to CSAYSSEGELFF.

This clonotype was observed many times. This chain links TRBV12-3 or TRBV12-4 with TRBJ2-5, with TRBD1 matching over 7 bases. The CDR3 has 13 amino acids. The ends lost 4 bases at V and 4 bases at J; junction bases unmatched: 3. CDR3 nucleotide sequence: TGTGCCAGCAGTTCCGGGACAGTAGAGACCCAGTACTTC. Encoded protein: CASSSGTVETQYF.

The chain combines TRBV3-1 with TRBJ2-1; TRBD2 matches 8 bases. The J segment lost 4 bases and the V segment lost 6 bases, leaving 8 bases of the junction unmatched. This CDR3 comprises 15 residues. CDR1 LGHDT and CDR2 YNNKEL come from the germline V gene (reference sequence). CDR3 residues: CASSKSGSVYNEQFF. CDR3 in DNA: TGTGCCAGCAGTAAAAGCGGGAGTGTGTACAATGAGCAGTTCTTC.

This clonotype appeared many times. The V call is TRBV10-3, the J call TRBJ1-1; a possible D gene is TRBD1 (6 bases). V lost 10 bases, J lost 4 bases, and 19 bases lay in between. The CDR3 has 14 amino acids. Germline V gene sequence: CDR1 ENHRY, CDR2 SYGVKD. The CDR3 DNA follows: TGTGCCACCAGCCAGGTCACAGGGAGCACTGAAGCTTTCTTT. Amino acid sequence: CATSQVTGSTEAFF.